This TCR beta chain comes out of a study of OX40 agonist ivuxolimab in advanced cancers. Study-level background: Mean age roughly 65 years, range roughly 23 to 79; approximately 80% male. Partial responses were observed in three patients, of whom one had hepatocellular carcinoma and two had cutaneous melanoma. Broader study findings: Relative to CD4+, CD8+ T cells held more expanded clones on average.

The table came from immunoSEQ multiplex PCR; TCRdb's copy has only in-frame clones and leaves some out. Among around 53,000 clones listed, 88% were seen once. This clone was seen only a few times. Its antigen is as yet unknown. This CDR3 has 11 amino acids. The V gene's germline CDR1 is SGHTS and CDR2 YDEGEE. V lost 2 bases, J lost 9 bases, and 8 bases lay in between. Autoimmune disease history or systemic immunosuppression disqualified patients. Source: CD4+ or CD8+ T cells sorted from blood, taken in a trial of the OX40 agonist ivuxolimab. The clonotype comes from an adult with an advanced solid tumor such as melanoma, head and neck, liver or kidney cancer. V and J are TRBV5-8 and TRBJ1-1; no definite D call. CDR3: CASSFVQKAFF. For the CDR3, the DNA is TGTGCCAGCAGCTTCGTACAGAAAGCTTTCTTT.